The present TCR beta chain was sequenced within a study of T-cell reconstitution after alpha-beta-depleted transplantation in children. The library targeted TCRbeta and was prepared with unique molecular identifiers. Each CDR3 protein gets one entry after TCRdb re-called the PCR reads with MiXCR. Among about 420,000 distinct CDR3 sequences listed, about a sixth were seen once. This CDR3 contains 14 residues. Trimming pared 4 bases from V and 5 bases from J, leaving 14 bases between. Regarding this clonotype: Antigen: not known.

Points from the study as a whole: Where some patients showed high TCRbeta diversity at day 60, it came from recipient T cells and thymic progenitors that had survived. Expanded clones from the graft, numbering several hundred, reportedly supplied alpha-beta T cells about two months after transplant. The main origin of T-cell counts and diversity one year after transplant was newly produced T cells.

The clonotype was recovered from a boy in the first two years of life who had a stem cell transplant for Wiskott-Aldrich syndrome, so the T cells may come from the graft donor. The J gene is TRBJ2-5, the V gene TRBV12-3 or TRBV12-4; D is unclear. The specimen was PBMCs, mostly from graft donor cells, collected 360 days after TCRalphabeta/CD19-depleted stem cell transplant. As DNA, the CDR3 is TGTGCCAGCAGTTGGGCGTTGGGTTGGGAGACCCAGTACTTC. Its translation: CASSWALGWETQYF.